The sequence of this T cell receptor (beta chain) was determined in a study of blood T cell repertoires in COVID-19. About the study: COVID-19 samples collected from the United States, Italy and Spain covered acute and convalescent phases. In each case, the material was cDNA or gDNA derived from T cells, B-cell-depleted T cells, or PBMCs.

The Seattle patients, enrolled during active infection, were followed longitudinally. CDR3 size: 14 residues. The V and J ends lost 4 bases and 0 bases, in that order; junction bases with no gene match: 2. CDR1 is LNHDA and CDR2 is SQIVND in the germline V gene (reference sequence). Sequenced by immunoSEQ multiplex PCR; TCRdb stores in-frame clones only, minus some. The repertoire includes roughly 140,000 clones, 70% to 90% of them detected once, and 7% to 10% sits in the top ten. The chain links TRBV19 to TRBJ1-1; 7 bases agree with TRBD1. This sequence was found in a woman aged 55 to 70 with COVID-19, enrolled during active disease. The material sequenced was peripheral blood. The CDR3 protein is CASSRDSMNTEAFF. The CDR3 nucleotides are TGTGCCAGTAGTAGGGACAGTATGAACACTGAAGCTTTCTTT.